This entry concerns a single T cell receptor beta chain. Germline CDR1 KGHSH, CDR2 LQKENI. The CDR3 runs to 18 residues. V shed 3 bases and J shed 0 bases, with 17 bases lying between them. This sample was taken from a study of blood T cell repertoires in COVID-19. Study at large: Samples came from the United States, Italy and Spain, spanning acute and convalescent COVID-19. Sources were T cells, B-cell-depleted T cells, or PBMCs; the material itself was cDNA or gDNA.

As originally analysed: Amplified reference gene primers provided the basis for estimating nucleated cell counts. Assay used: immunoSEQ multiplex PCR; TCRdb lists only in-frame clones, some missing. From that table come the V and J calls and clone size; the DNA was used to work out D and trimming. The sample includes about 88,000 clones, 90% of them seen just once. The chain couples TRBV18 to TRBJ1-4, with D perhaps matching TRBD1 (6 bases). This sequence originates from a man aged 60-69 years with acute or convalescent COVID-19. Sequencing was performed on peripheral blood. The CDR3 DNA is TGTGCCAGCTCACCGAGACAGGCACGTGGGTCAACTAATGAAAAACTGTTTTTT. This translates into CASSPRQARGSTNEKLFF.